One sample yielded the 23 T cell receptor beta chains listed below, sequenced in a study of blood T cell repertoires in COVID-19. Measured with immunoSEQ multiplex PCR; TCRdb has only the in-frame clones, and not every one. The data show about 120,000 clones, approximately 83% seen once. Input material: peripheral blood. These receptors all come from a man of 80 years or more with active or convalescent COVID-19.

V and J are TRBV6-2 or TRBV6-3 and TRBJ1-4, with TRBD1 as a possible D gene (6 bases). Germline V gene lookup returns CDR1 MNHEY and CDR2 SVGEGT. Trimming left V 5 bases short and J 0 bases short, with 13 bases between. This CDR3 has 16 residues. The CDR3 protein is CASSTPDSATNEKLFF. In DNA form, the CDR3 reads TGTGCCAGCAGTACCCCGGACAGCGCAACTAATGAAAAACTGTTTTTT.

This clone has only a few counts. The gene calls are TRBV20-1 and TRBJ2-7, with D unclear. This CDR3 region has 12 residues. The V end lost 3 bases, the J end lost 2 bases, and 8 bases lay between the germline ends. CDR1 and CDR2 (germline): DFQATT, SNEGSKA (reference sequence). The CDR3 protein is CSASGQPYEQYF. CDR3 DNA sequence: TGCAGTGCTAGTGGGCAACCCTACGAGCAGTACTTC.

V usage is TRBV5-1 and J usage is TRBJ2-7; D may be TRBD2 (6 bases). V gave up 4 bases and J gave up 7 bases, with 21 bases separating them. The germline gives CDR1 SGHRS, CDR2 YFSETQ. This CDR3 has 15 residues. The CDR3 DNA reads TGCGCCAGCAGCCCCGAGCTGGGCGGGGATAGAGAGCAGTACTTC. This gives the protein CASSPELGGDREQYF.

This chain links TRBV7-3 with TRBJ1-2; the match to TRBD1 covers 8 bases. The germline V gene encodes CDR1 SGHTA and CDR2 FQGTGA. The CDR3 spans 13 residues. V shed 5 bases, J shed 8 bases, and the junction held 7 bases outside the gene matches. CDR3 residues: CASSPQGAQGYTF. CDR3 coding DNA: TGTGCCAGCAGCCCTCAGGGGGCGCAAGGCTACACCTTC. The entire variable domain, with the rest obtained from reference TRBV7-3 and TRBJ1-2, is as follows: GAGVSQTPSNKVTEKGKYVELRCDPISGHTALYWYRQSLGQGPEFLIYFQGTGAADDSGLPNDRFFAVRPEGSVSTLKIQRTERGDSAVYLCASSPQGAQGYTFGSGTRLTVV.

V and J are TRBV7-2 and TRBJ1-4; possibly TRBD1 for D (5 bases). The germline V gene has CDR1 SGHTA and CDR2 FQGNSA. V lost 5 bases, J lost 4 bases, and 11 bases lay in between. CDR3 length equals 14 residues. This chain's CDR3 is CASSPRQSNEKLFF. The CDR3 bases are TGTGCCAGCAGCCCCAGACAGAGTAATGAAAAACTGTTTTTT.

The rearrangement uses TRBV7-3 and TRBJ2-7; 10 bases fit TRBD2. Per germline, CDR1 SGHTA and CDR2 FQGTGA. Trimming at V came to 2 bases and at J to 2 bases, leaving 9 bases not matched to a gene. This CDR3 contains 17 residues. Here the CDR3 reads CASSLEPSGSVAYEQYF. The CDR3 nucleotides are TGTGCCAGCAGCTTAGAACCTAGCGGGAGTGTTGCCTACGAGCAGTACTTC. Drawing the rest from reference TRBV7-3 and TRBJ2-7, the complete variable domain is GAGVSQTPSNKVTEKGKYVELRCDPISGHTALYWYRQSLGQGPEFLIYFQGTGAADDSGLPNDRFFAVRPEGSVSTLKIQRTERGDSAVYLCASSLEPSGSVAYEQYFGPGTRLTVT.

This clone came up once. This sequence joins TRBV7-3 and TRBJ1-6; 10 positions match TRBD1. Germline trimming cut 5 bases from V and 8 bases from J; bases unmatched to any gene: 6. Germline V gene lookup returns CDR1 SGHTA and CDR2 FQGTGA. The CDR3 runs 15 residues. CDR3: CASSRGTGDYSPLHF. CDR3 DNA sequence: TGTGCCAGCAGCCGAGGGACAGGGGACTATTCACCCCTCCACTTT.

The chain carries TRBV5-6 and TRBJ2-7; 7 nucleotides line up with TRBD1. Germline V CDR1 and CDR2: SGHDT, YYEEEE. The V and J ends lost 2 bases and 10 bases, in that order; junction bases with no gene match: 6. This CDR3 comprises 12 residues. The chain's CDR3 is CASSLTQGLQYF. In DNA form, the CDR3 reads TGTGCCAGCAGCTTAACACAGGGGCTACAGTACTTC.

The chain uses TRBV5-4 and TRBJ2-1, with D possibly TRBD1 on 7 matching bases. This CDR3 region has 16 residues. V was pared by 4 bases and J by 2 bases, with 16 bases between. Per germline, CDR1 SGHNT and CDR2 YYREEE (reference sequence). CDR3 amino acids: CASSLGGTDPYNEQFF. In nucleotides, the CDR3 is TGTGCCAGCAGCCTTGGGGGGACAGACCCCTACAATGAGCAGTTCTTC.

In this sample, this clone turned up once. This chain uses TRBV9 with TRBJ2-7; the D is unclear. V lost 4 bases to trimming and J lost 3 bases, with 8 bases between them. The CDR3 length is 12 residues. Germline CDR1 and CDR2: SGDLS and YYNGEE. The chain's CDR3 is CASSPNFYEQYF. CDR3 nucleotide sequence: TGTGCCAGCAGCCCTAATTTCTACGAGCAGTACTTC.

The chain joins TRBV5-4 to TRBJ2-1; 9 nucleotides agree with TRBD2. This CDR3 region has 16 residues. The V and J ends lost 4 bases and 6 bases, in that order; junction bases with no gene match: 11. CDR1 and CDR2 from the germline V gene are SGHNT and YYREEE (reference sequence). CDR3 bases: TGTGCCAGCAGCCACCTCGGCGGGGGGGAGGTCAATGAGCAGTTCTTC. Amino acids: CASSHLGGGEVNEQFF.

The rearrangement uses TRBV18 and TRBJ1-6; D is possibly TRBD1 (6 bases). V lost 2 bases, J lost 5 bases, and 19 bases lay in between. CDR3 size: 18 residues. Germline-derived CDR1 and CDR2 are KGHSH and LQKENI. The CDR3 here is CASSPSLLGGGHNSPLHF. CDR3 coding DNA: TGTGCCAGCTCACCATCTCTCCTCGGGGGGGGCCATAATTCACCCCTCCACTTT.

This clone was counted between two and nine times. V is TRBV5-6 and J is TRBJ1-6, with TRBD1 matching 7 bases. CDR1 is SGHDT and CDR2 is YYEEEE in the germline V gene. The CDR3 length is 15 residues. The junction had 10 bases not matched to a gene; V was cut back by 6 bases and J by 7 bases. This CDR3 is CASTRRGLGNSPLHF. The CDR3 bases are TGTGCCAGCACCCGGAGGGGGCTGGGGAATTCACCCCTCCACTTT. Together with reference TRBV5-6 and TRBJ1-6, the CDR3 gives the full variable domain: DAGVTQSPTHLIKTRGQQVTLRCSPKSGHDTVSWYQQALGQGPQFIFQYYEEEERQRGNFPDRFSGHQFPNYSSELNVNALLLGDSALYLCASTRRGLGNSPLHFGNGTRLTVT.

The J gene is TRBJ1-6, the V gene TRBV4-1; the match to TRBD1 covers 7 bases. V dropped 4 bases and J dropped 6; count of bases not matched to a gene: 9. The CDR3 extends over 16 amino acids. The germline V gene encodes CDR1 MGHRA and CDR2 YSYEKL. In DNA, the CDR3 is TGCGCCAGCAGCCCGACCGGGACAGCCTTTAATTCACCCCTCCACTTT. It yields the protein CASSPTGTAFNSPLHF.

The V gene is TRBV9, the J gene TRBJ1-2; maybe TRBD1 (5 bases). V dropped 0 bases and J dropped 4 bases, with 7 bases sitting between them. CDR3 size: 13 residues. In germline, CDR1 is SGDLS, CDR2 YYNGEE. The CDR3 reads CASSVAGIYGYTF. The CDR3 DNA is TGTGCCAGCAGCGTAGCAGGGATCTATGGCTACACCTTC.

The V call is TRBV5-1, the J call TRBJ2-3; TRBD2 matches 10 bases. The CDR3 runs to 17 residues. CDR1 and CDR2 (germline): SGHRS, YFSETQ. V lost 0 bases and J lost 4; bases outside the gene matches: 8. The CDR3 DNA is TGCGCCAGCAGCTTGGAGGCTAGCGGGAGAGTCGCAGATACGCAGTATTTT. Translating it yields CASSLEASGRVADTQYF.

Ten or more counts support this clone. The CDR3, as DNA: TGTGCCAGTAGTCCTGTAAGGGGTCAGGGTACCTACGAGCAGTACTTC. Encoded protein: CASSPVRGQGTYEQYF. The V gene is TRBV19, the J gene TRBJ2-7; possible D gene TRBD1, 5 bases. CDR3 length: 16 amino acids. The germline CDR1 and CDR2 sequences are LNHDA and SQIVND (reference sequence). Trimming shortened V by 5 bases and J by 2 bases, and 19 bases separated the two germline ends.

The chain employs TRBV7-6 and TRBJ1-3, with 9 bases aligning to TRBD1. Per the germline V gene, CDR1 is SGHVS and CDR2 is FNYEAQ. This CDR3 region has 16 residues. After removal of 4 bases from V and 3 bases from J, the junction contained 7 bases not matched to a gene. The chain's CDR3 is CASSSNRGLYGNTIYF. CDR3 nucleotides: TGTGCCAGCAGCTCAAACAGGGGGCTTTATGGAAACACCATATATTTT. The entire variable domain, with the rest obtained from reference TRBV7-6 and TRBJ1-3, is as follows: GAGVSQSPRYKVTKRGQDVALRCDPISGHVSLYWYRQALGQGPEFLTYFNYEAQQDKSGLPNDRFSAERPEGSISTLTIQRTEQRDSAMYRCASSSNRGLYGNTIYFGEGSWLTVV.

V is TRBV3-1 (or the pseudogene TRBV3-2) and J is TRBJ1-2; D remains unclear. The CDR3 totals 13 residues. CDR1 is LGHDT, CDR2 YNNKEL, per germline (reference sequence). Trimming removed 3 bases from V and 8 bases from J, with 13 bases in between. The CDR3 loop is CASSQGGPGGYTF. The CDR3 region has the DNA TGTGCCAGCAGCCAGGGAGGCCCGGGAGGCTACACCTTC.

This clone has a single count. The chain combines TRBV12-3 or TRBV12-4 with TRBJ2-7, with D uncertain. V was cut by 3 bases and J by 4 bases, with 10 bases left in between. CDR3 length: 13 residues. For the CDR3, the DNA is TGTGCCAGCAGTTTGAGCACCTCGTACGAGCAGTACTTC. Encoded protein: CASSLSTSYEQYF.

This clone came up once. J is TRBJ2-1 and V is TRBV23-1, with D possibly TRBD1 on 6 matching bases. TRBV23-1 is an open reading frame, and its role is uncertain. With 4 bases removed from V and 4 bases from J, the gap between germline ends came to 11 bases. The CDR3 sequence is 14 residues long. Written as DNA, the CDR3 is TGCGCCAGCAGTCCGGGAAGGGGGTACAATGAGCAGTTCTTC. Amino acid sequence: CASSPGRGYNEQFF.

This chain links TRBV28 with TRBJ1-1; tentative D call: TRBD1 (5 bases). The germline gives CDR1 MDHEN, CDR2 SYDVKM. The CDR3 has 17 residues. Trimming shortened V by 2 bases and J by 0 bases, and 16 bases separated the two germline ends. The CDR3: CASSLIRGRSMNTEAFF. For the CDR3, the DNA is TGTGCCAGCAGTTTAATAAGGGGCAGGAGTATGAACACTGAAGCTTTCTTT.

This chain connects TRBV7-9 to TRBJ2-5, with TRBD1 identical over 7 bases. This CDR3 has 16 amino acids. The junction had 12 bases not matched to a gene; V was cut back by 2 bases and J by 6 bases. Germline assignment: CDR1 SEHNR and CDR2 FQNEAQ (reference sequence). The CDR3: CASSLRVYDREKTQYF. In nucleotides, the CDR3 is TGTGCCAGCAGCTTACGCGTTTATGACAGGGAAAAGACCCAGTACTTC.